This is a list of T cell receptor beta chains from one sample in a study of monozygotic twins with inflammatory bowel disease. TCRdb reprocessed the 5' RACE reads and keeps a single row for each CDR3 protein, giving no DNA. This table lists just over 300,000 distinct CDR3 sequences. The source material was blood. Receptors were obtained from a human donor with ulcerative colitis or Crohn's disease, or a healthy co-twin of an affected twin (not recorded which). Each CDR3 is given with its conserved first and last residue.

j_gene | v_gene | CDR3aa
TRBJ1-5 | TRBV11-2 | CASSLSYVDQPQHF
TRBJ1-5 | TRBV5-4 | CASSLGDYRGLRVNQPQHF
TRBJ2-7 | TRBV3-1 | CASSPGQGANEQYF
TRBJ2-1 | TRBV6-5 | CASSYSFGLGQFF
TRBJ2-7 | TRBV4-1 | CASSHGPGYSYEQYF
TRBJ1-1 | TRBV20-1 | CSAPGTGEFGNTEAFF
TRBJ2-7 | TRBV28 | CASSLYSGTYEQYF
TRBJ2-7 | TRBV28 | CASSFRTSGRWYF
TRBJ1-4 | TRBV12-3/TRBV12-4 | CASSSTDLNEKLFF
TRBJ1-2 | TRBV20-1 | CSASGRKNYGYTF
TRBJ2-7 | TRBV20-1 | CSAIILAGTTRTYEQYF
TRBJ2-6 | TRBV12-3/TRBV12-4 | CASSFRFGQSLSGANVLTF
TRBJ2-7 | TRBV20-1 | CSPRGAGDYEQYF
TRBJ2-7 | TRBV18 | CASSDDRKTYEQYF
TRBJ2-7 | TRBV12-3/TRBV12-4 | CASSPGTKEWYF
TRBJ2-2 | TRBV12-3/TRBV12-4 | CASSEHTNTGELFF
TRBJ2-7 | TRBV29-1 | CSVVGGSSSYEQYF
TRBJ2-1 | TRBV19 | CATHLEGNEQFF
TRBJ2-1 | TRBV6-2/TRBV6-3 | CASSRLAGEQFF
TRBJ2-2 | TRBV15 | CATSRDLNTGELFF
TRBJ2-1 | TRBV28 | CASSLTGKAYNEQFF
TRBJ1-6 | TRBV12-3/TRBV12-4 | CASSFSWDSPLHF
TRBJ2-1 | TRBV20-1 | CSSSGEFVIDEQFF
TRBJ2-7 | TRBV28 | CASSLPSRLAVGEQYF
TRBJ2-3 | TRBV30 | CAWNFLAGDTQYF
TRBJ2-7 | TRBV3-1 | CASSQDPNEQYF
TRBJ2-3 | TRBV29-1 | CSVEGTRTDTQYF
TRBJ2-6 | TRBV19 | CASSARGATGANVLTF